The clone carrying this TCR beta chain showed up just a few times. This sample stems from a study of tumor-infiltrating lymphocytes in oesophageal squamous cell carcinoma. Using its own MiXCR run on the PCR reads, TCRdb lists one record per CDR3 protein. The sample has under 15,000 distinct CDR3 sequences; more than 55% are singletons. With 2 bases removed from V and 6 bases from J, the gap between germline ends came to 9 bases. This CDR3 region has 13 residues. Looked up from germline, CDR1 is SGHVS and CDR2 is FQNEAQ. J is TRBJ2-3 and V is TRBV7-8; D not resolved. The sample taken for sequencing was esophageal tumor tissue. This receptor was obtained from a female donor with esophageal squamous cell carcinoma. The DNA for the CDR3 is TGTGCCAGCAGCTTAAGGGCCCGGGATACGCAGTATTTT. Amino acids: CASSLRARDTQYF.